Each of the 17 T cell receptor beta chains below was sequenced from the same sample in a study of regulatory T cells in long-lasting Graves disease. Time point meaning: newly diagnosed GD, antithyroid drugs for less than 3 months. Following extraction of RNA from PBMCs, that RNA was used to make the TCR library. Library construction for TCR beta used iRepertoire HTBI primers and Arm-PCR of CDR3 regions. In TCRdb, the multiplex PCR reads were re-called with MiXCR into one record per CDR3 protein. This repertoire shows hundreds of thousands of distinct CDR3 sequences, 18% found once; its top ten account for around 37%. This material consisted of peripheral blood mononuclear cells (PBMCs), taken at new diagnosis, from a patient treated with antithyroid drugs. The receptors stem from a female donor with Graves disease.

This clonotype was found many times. The CDR3 is CASSTGTTNTGELFF. The CDR3 DNA sequence: TGTGCCAGCAGTACCGGGACTACGAACACCGGGGAGCTGTTTTTT. The rearrangement links TRBV28 to TRBJ2-2; TRBD2 matches 7 bases. Unmatched junction bases numbered 3, after V lost 5 bases and J lost 0 bases. Germline CDR1 is MDHEN and CDR2 is SYDVKM. This CDR3 has 15 amino acids.

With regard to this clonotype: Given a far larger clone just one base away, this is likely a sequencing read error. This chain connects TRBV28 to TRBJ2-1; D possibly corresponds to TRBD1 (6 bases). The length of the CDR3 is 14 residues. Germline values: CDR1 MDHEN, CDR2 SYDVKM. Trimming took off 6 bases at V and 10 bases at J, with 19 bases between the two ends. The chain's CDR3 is CASRPPGATYEQFF. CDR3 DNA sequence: TGTGCCAGCAGGCCGCCAGGGGCAACCTACGAGCAGTTCTTC.

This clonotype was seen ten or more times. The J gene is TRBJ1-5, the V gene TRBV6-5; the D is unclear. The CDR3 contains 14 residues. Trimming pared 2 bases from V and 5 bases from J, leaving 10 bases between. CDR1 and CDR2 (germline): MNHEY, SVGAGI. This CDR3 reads CASSYISPDQPQHF. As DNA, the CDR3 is TGTGCCAGCAGTTACATTTCCCCCGATCAGCCCCAGCATTTT.

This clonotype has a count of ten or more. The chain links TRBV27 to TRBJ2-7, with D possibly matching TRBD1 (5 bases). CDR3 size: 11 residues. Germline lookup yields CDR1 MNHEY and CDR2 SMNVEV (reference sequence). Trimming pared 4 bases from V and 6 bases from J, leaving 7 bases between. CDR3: CASSWGSEQYF. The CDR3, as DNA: TGTGCCAGCAGTTGGGGCTCCGAGCAGTACTTC.

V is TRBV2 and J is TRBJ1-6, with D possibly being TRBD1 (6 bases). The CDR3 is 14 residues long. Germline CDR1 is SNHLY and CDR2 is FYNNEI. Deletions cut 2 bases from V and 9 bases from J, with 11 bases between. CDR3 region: CASSENRERSPLHF. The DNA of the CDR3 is TGTGCCAGCAGTGAAAACAGGGAACGTTCACCCCTCCACTTT.

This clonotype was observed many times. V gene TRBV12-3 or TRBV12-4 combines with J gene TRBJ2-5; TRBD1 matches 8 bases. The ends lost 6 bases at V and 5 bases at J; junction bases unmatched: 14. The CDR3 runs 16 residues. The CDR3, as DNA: TGTGCCAGCAGCTTTGGACAGGGACTGAACGGGGAGACCCAGTACTTC. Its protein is CASSFGQGLNGETQYF.

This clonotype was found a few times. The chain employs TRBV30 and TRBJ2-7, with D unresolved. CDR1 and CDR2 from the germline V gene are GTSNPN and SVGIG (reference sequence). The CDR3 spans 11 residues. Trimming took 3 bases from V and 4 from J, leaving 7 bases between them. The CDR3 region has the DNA TGTGCCTGGAGCCTAGAATACGAGCAGTACTTC. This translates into CAWSLEYEQYF.

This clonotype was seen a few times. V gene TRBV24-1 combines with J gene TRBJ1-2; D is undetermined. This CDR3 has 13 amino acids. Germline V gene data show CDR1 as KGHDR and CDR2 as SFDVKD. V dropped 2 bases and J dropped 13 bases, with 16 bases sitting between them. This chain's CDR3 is CATSDYGYTSVTF. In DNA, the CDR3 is TGTGCCACCAGTGATTACGGATATACAAGCGTCACCTTC.

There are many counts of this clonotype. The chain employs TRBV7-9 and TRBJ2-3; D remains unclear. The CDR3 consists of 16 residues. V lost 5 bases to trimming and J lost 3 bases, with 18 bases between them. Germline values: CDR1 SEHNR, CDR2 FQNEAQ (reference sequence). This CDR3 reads CASSHLVAMRTDTQYF. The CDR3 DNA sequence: TGTGCCAGCAGCCACTTAGTAGCAATGCGTACAGATACGCAGTATTTT.

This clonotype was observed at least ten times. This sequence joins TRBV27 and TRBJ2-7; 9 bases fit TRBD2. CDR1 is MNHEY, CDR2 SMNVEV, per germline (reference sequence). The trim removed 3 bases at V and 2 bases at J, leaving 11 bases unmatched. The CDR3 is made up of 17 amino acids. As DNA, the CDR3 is TGTGCCAGCAGTTTGGGGCTAGGGACTAGCATCGCCTACGAGCAGTACTTC. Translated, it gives CASSLGLGTSIAYEQYF.

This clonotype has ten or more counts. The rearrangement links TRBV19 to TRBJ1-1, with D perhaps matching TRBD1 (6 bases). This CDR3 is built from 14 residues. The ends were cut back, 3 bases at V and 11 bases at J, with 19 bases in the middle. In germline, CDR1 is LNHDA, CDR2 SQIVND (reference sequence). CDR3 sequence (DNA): TGTGCCAGTAGTATGCGGAGTCAGGGGCCCTGGGCTTTCTTT. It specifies CASSMRSQGPWAFF.

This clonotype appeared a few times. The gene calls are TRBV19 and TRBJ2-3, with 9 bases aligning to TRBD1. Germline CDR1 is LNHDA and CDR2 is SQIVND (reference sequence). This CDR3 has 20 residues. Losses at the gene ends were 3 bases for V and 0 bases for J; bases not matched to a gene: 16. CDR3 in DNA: TGTGCCAGTAGTATGAGGAAAACCACTAGACAGGGGGGGAGCACAGATACGCAGTATTTT. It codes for CASSMRKTTRQGGSTDTQYF.

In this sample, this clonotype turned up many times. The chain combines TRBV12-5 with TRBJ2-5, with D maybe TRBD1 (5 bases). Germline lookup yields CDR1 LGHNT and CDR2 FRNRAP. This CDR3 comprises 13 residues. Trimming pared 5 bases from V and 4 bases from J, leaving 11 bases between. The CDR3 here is CASGTTVRETQYF. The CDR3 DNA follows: TGTGCTAGTGGTACGACAGTTAGAGAGACCCAGTACTTC.

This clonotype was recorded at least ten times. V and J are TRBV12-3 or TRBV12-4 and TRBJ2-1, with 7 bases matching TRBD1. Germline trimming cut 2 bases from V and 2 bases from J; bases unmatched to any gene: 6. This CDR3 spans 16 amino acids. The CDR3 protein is CASSLLGDRAYNEQFF. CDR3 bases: TGTGCCAGCAGTTTATTAGGGGACAGAGCCTACAATGAGCAGTTCTTC.

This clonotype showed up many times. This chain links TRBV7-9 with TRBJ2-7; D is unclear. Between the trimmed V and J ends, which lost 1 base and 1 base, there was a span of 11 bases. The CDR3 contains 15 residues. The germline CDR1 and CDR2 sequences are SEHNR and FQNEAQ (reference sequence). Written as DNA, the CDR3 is TGTGCCAGCAGCTTAGATTCGACCGTTTCCTACGAGCAGTACTTC. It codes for CASSLDSTVSYEQYF.

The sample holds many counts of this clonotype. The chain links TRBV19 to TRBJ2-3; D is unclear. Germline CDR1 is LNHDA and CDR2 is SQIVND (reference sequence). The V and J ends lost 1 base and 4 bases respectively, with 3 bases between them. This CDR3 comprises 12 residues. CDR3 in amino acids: CASSIVPDTQYF. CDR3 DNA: TGTGCCAGTAGTATAGTTCCAGATACGCAGTATTTT. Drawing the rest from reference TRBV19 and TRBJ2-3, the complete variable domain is DGGITQSPKYLFRKEGQNVTLSCEQNLNHDAMYWYRQDPGQGLRLIYYSQIVNDFQKGDIAEGYSVSREKKESFPLTVTSAQKNPTAFYLCASSIVPDTQYFGPGTRLTVL.

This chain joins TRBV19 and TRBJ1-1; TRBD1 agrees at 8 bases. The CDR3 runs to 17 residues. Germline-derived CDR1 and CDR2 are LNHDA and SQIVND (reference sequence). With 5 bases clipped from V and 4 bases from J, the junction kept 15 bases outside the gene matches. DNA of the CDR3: TGTGCCAGTAGTGCCCCCGGGACAGGTGTATGGGGCACTGAAGCTTTCTTT. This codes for CASSAPGTGVWGTEAFF.